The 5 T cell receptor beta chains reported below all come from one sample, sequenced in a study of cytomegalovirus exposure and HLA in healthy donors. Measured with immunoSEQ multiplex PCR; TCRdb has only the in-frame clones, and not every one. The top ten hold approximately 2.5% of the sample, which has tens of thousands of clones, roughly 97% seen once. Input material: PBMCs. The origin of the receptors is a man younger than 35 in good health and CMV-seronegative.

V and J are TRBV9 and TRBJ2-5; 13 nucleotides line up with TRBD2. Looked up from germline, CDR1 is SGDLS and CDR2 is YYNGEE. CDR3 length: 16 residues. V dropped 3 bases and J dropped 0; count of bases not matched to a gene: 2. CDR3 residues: CASSELAGGYQETQYF. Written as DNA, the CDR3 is TGTGCCAGCAGCGAACTAGCGGGAGGGTACCAAGAGACCCAGTACTTC.

The CDR3 is CASSQQRGHNTEAFF. As DNA, the CDR3 is TGCGCCAGCAGCCAACAAAGGGGCCATAACACTGAAGCTTTCTTT. This rearrangement joins TRBV4-1 to TRBJ1-1; perhaps TRBD1 as D (5 bases). V was shortened by 2 bases and J by 2 bases, with 12 bases between the two germline ends. There are 15 residues in the CDR3. The germline gives CDR1 MGHRA, CDR2 YSYEKL.

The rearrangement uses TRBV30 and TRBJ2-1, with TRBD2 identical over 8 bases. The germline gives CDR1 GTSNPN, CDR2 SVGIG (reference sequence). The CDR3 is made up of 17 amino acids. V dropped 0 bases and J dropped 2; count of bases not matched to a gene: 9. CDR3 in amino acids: CAWSVVWLAGPYNEQFF. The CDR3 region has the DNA TGTGCCTGGAGTGTCGTATGGCTAGCGGGCCCCTACAATGAGCAGTTCTTC.

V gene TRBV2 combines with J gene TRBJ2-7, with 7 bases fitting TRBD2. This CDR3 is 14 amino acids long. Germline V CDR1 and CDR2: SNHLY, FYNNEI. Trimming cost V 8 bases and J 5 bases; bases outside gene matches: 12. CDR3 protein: CASPEVAGENEQYF. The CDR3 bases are TGTGCCAGCCCTGAGGTCGCGGGAGAAAACGAGCAGTACTTC.

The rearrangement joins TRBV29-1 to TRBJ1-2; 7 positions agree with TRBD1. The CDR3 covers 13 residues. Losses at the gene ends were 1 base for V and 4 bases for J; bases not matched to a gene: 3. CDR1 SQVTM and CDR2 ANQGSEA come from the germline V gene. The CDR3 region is CSVEGGGGYGYTF. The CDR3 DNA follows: TGCAGCGTTGAAGGAGGGGGCGGCTATGGCTACACCTTC.